One sample yielded the 29 T cell receptor beta chains listed below, sequenced in a study of OX40 agonist ivuxolimab in advanced cancers. TCRdb's table, derived via immunoSEQ multiplex PCR, lists solely in-frame clones and lacks some. The table lists 50,000 or so clones, around 88% of them singletons. The source material was CD4+ or CD8+ T cells sorted from blood, sampled in a trial of the OX40 agonist ivuxolimab. The receptors come from an adult with an advanced solid tumor such as melanoma, head and neck, liver or kidney cancer.

The rearrangement links TRBV5-1 to TRBJ1-2; D is possibly TRBD1 (5 bases). There are 15 residues in the CDR3. The germline V gene encodes CDR1 SGHRS and CDR2 YFSETQ. Trimming took 5 bases from V and 6 from J, leaving 20 bases between them. In DNA form, the CDR3 reads TGCGCCAGCAGTCGTAAGACAGAGACCGCCGATGGCTACACCTTC. It is translated as CASSRKTETADGYTF. Full variable domain (missing parts from reference TRBV5-1 and TRBJ1-2): KAGVTQTPRYLIKTRGQQVTLSCSPISGHRSVSWYQQTPGQGLQFLFEYFSETQRNKGNFPGRFSGRQFSNSRSEMNVSTLELGDSALYLCASSRKTETADGYTFGSGTRLTVV.

The rearrangement uses TRBV9 and TRBJ1-3; D remains unclear. The CDR3 has 16 residues. Per the germline V gene, CDR1 is SGDLS and CDR2 is YYNGEE. The V end lost 2 bases, the J end lost 3 bases, and 15 bases lay between the germline ends. The chain's CDR3 is CASSVDGPHLGNTIYF. As DNA, the CDR3 is TGTGCCAGCAGCGTGGACGGGCCTCACCTTGGAAACACCATATATTTT.

This clone was picked up a small number of times. The chain joins TRBV30 to TRBJ2-5; TRBD1 agrees at 8 bases. Germline CDR1 is GTSNPN and CDR2 is SVGIG (reference sequence). The junction had 3 bases not matched to a gene; V was cut back by 4 bases and J by 2 bases. This CDR3 contains 13 residues. In nucleotides, the CDR3 is TGTGCCTGGACACAGGGGGTTCAAGAGACCCAGTACTTC. Encoded protein: CAWTQGVQETQYF.

The rearrangement links TRBV7-2 to TRBJ1-6; 8 bases agree with TRBD1. The germline V gene has CDR1 SGHTA and CDR2 FQGNSA. There are 15 residues in the CDR3. V lost 5 bases, J lost 9 bases, and 9 bases stayed unmatched. The CDR3 is CASSHGQGRASPLHF. In DNA form, the CDR3 reads TGTGCCAGCAGCCACGGACAGGGTCGGGCTTCACCCCTCCACTTT.

The chain combines TRBV20-1 with TRBJ2-1; D call uncertain. Between the trimmed V and J ends, which lost 3 bases and 3 bases, there was a span of 3 bases. From germline, CDR1 is DFQATT and CDR2 SNEGSKA (reference sequence). The CDR3 has 11 amino acids. In DNA form, the CDR3 reads TGCAGTGCTAGGGACTACAATGAGCAGTTCTTC. Protein sequence: CSARDYNEQFF.

V and J are TRBV14 and TRBJ2-7, with D possibly TRBD2 on 5 matching bases. Per germline, CDR1 SGHDN and CDR2 FVKESK. Trimming took off 1 base at V and 4 bases at J, with 14 bases between the two ends. The CDR3 runs to 15 residues. CDR3 in DNA: TGTGCCAGCAGCCAAGGTCCAAACCAGCGGTACGAGCAGTACTTC. Amino acids: CASSQGPNQRYEQYF.

The table lists this clone with a count of one. The rearrangement links TRBV5-1 to TRBJ2-3; D may be TRBD2 (6 bases). The CDR3 length is 17 residues. Trimming removed 0 bases from V and 1 base from J, with 15 bases in between. Germline V lookup: CDR1 SGHRS, CDR2 YFSETQ. Here the CDR3 DNA reads TGCGCCAGCAGCTTGGAAGCGGGTGGATTAGGCACAGATACGCAGTATTTT. This encodes CASSLEAGGLGTDTQYF.

This chain uses TRBV5-1 with TRBJ1-2; 10 nucleotides align to TRBD1. Losses at the gene ends were 5 bases for V and 5 bases for J; bases not matched to a gene: 12. Germline CDR1 and CDR2: SGHRS and YFSETQ. The CDR3 is 16 amino acids. CDR3 amino acids: CASRFTPGQGIYGYTF. The CDR3, as DNA: TGCGCCAGCAGGTTTACCCCGGGACAGGGGATTTATGGCTACACCTTC.

The CDR3 DNA sequence: TGTGCCAGCCGATACGGCGGGAGTGGACAGAACACTGAAGCTTTCTTT. Translated, it gives CASRYGGSGQNTEAFF. The rearrangement links TRBV25-1 to TRBJ1-1; tentative D call: TRBD1 (5 bases). In germline, CDR1 is MGHDK, CDR2 SYGVNS. The CDR3 totals 16 residues. The V end lost 8 bases, the J end lost 1 base, and 20 bases lay between the germline ends.

V and J are TRBV19 and TRBJ1-6; 9 positions agree with TRBD1. CDR1 is LNHDA, CDR2 SQIVND, per germline (reference sequence). V was clipped by 7 bases and J by 8 bases; unmatched bases: 9. The CDR3 sequence is 15 residues long. The CDR3 loop reads CASTPGDRAYSPLHF. CDR3 coding DNA: TGTGCCAGTACTCCGGGGGACAGGGCTTATTCACCCCTCCACTTT.

The J gene is TRBJ2-7, the V gene TRBV28, with TRBD1 identical over 7 bases. Germline trimming cut 6 bases from V and 0 bases from J; bases unmatched to any gene: 8. Germline CDR1 reads MDHEN; CDR2 reads SYDVKM. CDR3 length: 15 residues. CDR3: CASSPTGRISYEQYF. In nucleotides, the CDR3 is TGTGCCAGCAGCCCGACAGGGCGCATCTCCTACGAGCAGTACTTC.

The chain uses TRBV9 and TRBJ1-3, with D maybe TRBD1 (6 bases). This CDR3 has 17 residues. Trimming took off 1 base at V and 0 bases at J, with 14 bases between the two ends. Germline lookup yields CDR1 SGDLS and CDR2 YYNGEE. The CDR3 region is CASSVSHWTDSGNTIYF. In DNA form, the CDR3 reads TGTGCCAGCAGCGTATCTCACTGGACAGACTCTGGAAACACCATATATTTT.

The chain employs TRBV5-1 and TRBJ1-2; TRBD1 matches at 7 bases. This CDR3 spans 13 amino acids. Germline assignment: CDR1 SGHRS and CDR2 YFSETQ. Trimming took 4 bases from V and 5 from J; bases not matched to a gene: 5. CDR3 sequence (DNA): TGCGCCAGCAGCGAGGGACAGCCTTATGGCTACACCTTC. Translated: CASSEGQPYGYTF.

V is TRBV9 and J is TRBJ2-1; 8 bases agree with TRBD2. The V gene's germline CDR1 is SGDLS and CDR2 YYNGEE. The V segment lost 2 bases and the J segment 2 bases; nucleotides outside the gene matches: 3. The CDR3 is made up of 15 amino acids. The CDR3 bases are TGTGCCAGCAGCGTTCAGCGGGGGCCCTACAATGAGCAGTTCTTC. It encodes CASSVQRGPYNEQFF.

The chain is built from TRBV10-3 and TRBJ2-5; TRBD1 matches 9 bases. The assigned J gene may be wrong: the sequence end matches TRBJ2-7 better. In germline, CDR1 is ENHRY, CDR2 SYGVKD. The CDR3 extends over 16 amino acids. In DNA form, the CDR3 reads TGTGCCATCAGTGAGACAGGGGGCGGGAGCTCCTACGAGCAGTACTTC. It yields the protein CAISETGGGSSYEQYF.

As to this clone: One end of the junction varies from germline; a read error may be responsible. The chain employs TRBV7-7 and TRBJ2-1; D not certain. Per germline, CDR1 SSHAT and CDR2 FNYEAQ (reference sequence). The CDR3 length is 13 residues. The CDR3 protein is CASSLAPYNEQFF. The CDR3 DNA reads TGTGCTAGCAGCTTAGCACCTTACAATGAGCAGTTCTTC.

V usage is TRBV21-1 and J usage is TRBJ2-3; the table's D call TRBD1 went unverified against the DNA. TRBV21-1 is flagged as a pseudogene. This CDR3 region has 16 residues. The chain's CDR3 is CASSKDDRGLADTQYF. CDR3 sequence (DNA): TGTGCCAGCAGCAAAGACGACAGGGGGCTTGCAGATACGCAGTATTTT.

The V gene is TRBV11-2, the J gene TRBJ2-4, with D possibly TRBD1 on 6 matching bases. This CDR3 comprises 12 residues. Germline V CDR1 and CDR2: SGHAT, FQNNGV. The V and J ends lost 0 bases and 15 bases respectively, with 12 bases between them. The CDR3 bases are TGTGCCAGCAGCTTAGAGGGGGACACTTGGTACTTC. It translates to CASSLEGDTWYF. The full variable domain, completed using reference TRBV11-2 and TRBJ2-4, is EAGVAQSPRYKIIEKRQSVAFWCNPISGHATLYWYQQILGQGPKLLIQFQNNGVVDDSQLPKDRFSAERLKGVDSTLKIQPAKLEDSAVYLCASSLEGDTWYFGAGTRLSVL.

V and J are TRBV7-9 and TRBJ1-1; 7 bases are a match to TRBD1. V was clipped by 6 bases and J by 13 bases; unmatched bases: 14. Germline CDR1 and CDR2: SEHNR and FQNEAQ (reference sequence). This CDR3 is built from 13 residues. The CDR3, as DNA: TGTGCCAGCAGTCTCGGGACAGCATCCGAGGGTTTCTTT. This gives the protein CASSLGTASEGFF.

In this sample, this clone turned up once. This chain uses TRBV7-2 with TRBJ2-5; D may be TRBD2 (6 bases). CDR1 and CDR2 from the germline V gene are SGHTA and FQGNSA. The CDR3 sequence is 13 residues long. Trimming took 4 bases from V and 5 from J, leaving 11 bases between them. The CDR3 reads CASSSGTRETQYF. The CDR3 coding sequence is TGTGCCAGCAGCTCCGGGACTCGGGAGACCCAGTACTTC.

This chain connects TRBV11-2 to TRBJ2-3; 11 nucleotides line up with TRBD2. Germline CDR1 and CDR2: SGHAT and FQNNGV. The J segment lost 4 bases and the V segment lost 5 bases, leaving 14 bases of the junction unmatched. The CDR3 extends over 18 amino acids. The CDR3 nucleotides read TGTGCCAGCAGCCTCCTAGCGGGGGGATTTACTGGCGCAGATACGCAGTATTTT. Translation gives CASSLLAGGFTGADTQYF.

This chain joins TRBV6-5 and TRBJ2-5, with D hard to call. The J call may be faulty, since TRBJ2-7 better matches the DNA end. Germline assignment: CDR1 MNHEY and CDR2 SVGAGI. The CDR3 covers 12 residues. CDR3 bases: TGTGCCAGCAGTTATACAGCCTACGAGCAGTACTTC. Translating it yields CASSYTAYEQYF.

This CDR3 is CSVEGWGLKGGYTF. In nucleotides, the CDR3 is TGCAGCGTTGAAGGGTGGGGGCTGAAGGGTGGCTACACCTTC. This chain uses TRBV29-1 with TRBJ1-2; D is perhaps TRBD1 (6 bases). The length of the CDR3 is 14 residues. Trimming removed 1 base from V and 7 bases from J, with 16 bases in between. Per germline, CDR1 SQVTM and CDR2 ANQGSEA.

V usage is TRBV25-1 and J usage is TRBJ2-7; a weak D match, TRBD1 (5 bases). Germline V CDR1 and CDR2: MGHDK, SYGVNS. This CDR3 is 15 amino acids long. V was cut by 7 bases and J by 1 base, with 17 bases left in between. The CDR3 nucleotides read TGTGCCAGCAATGACCTAGGGGCAGATTCCTACGAGCAGTACTTC. Protein product: CASNDLGADSYEQYF.

This chain connects TRBV7-2 to TRBJ1-1, with 8 nucleotides matching TRBD1. This CDR3 comprises 15 residues. CDR1 and CDR2 from the germline V gene are SGHTA and FQGNSA. Unmatched junction bases numbered 13, after V lost 3 bases and J lost 10 bases. The CDR3 protein is CASSFQGARGGLAFF. The CDR3 DNA sequence: TGTGCCAGCAGCTTCCAGGGGGCCCGAGGGGGTCTAGCTTTCTTT.

The rearrangement links TRBV29-1 to TRBJ2-7; D gene uncertain. The V end was cut by 1 base, the J end by 0 bases, with 7 bases between. The CDR3 loop spans 13 amino acids. The V gene's germline CDR1 is SQVTM and CDR2 ANQGSEA. CDR3 DNA sequence: TGCAGCGTTGAAGGGGCGGTCTCCTACGAGCAGTACTTC. This codes for CSVEGAVSYEQYF.

The chain uses TRBV11-3 and TRBJ1-2; 7 bases are a match to TRBD1. This CDR3 spans 14 amino acids. V was clipped by 4 bases and J by 3 bases; unmatched bases: 5. CDR1 SGHNT and CDR2 YENEEA come from the germline V gene. Here the CDR3 reads CASSSRDRYYGYTF. The CDR3 coding sequence is TGTGCCAGCAGCTCCCGGGACAGATACTATGGCTACACCTTC.

The V call is TRBV28, the J call TRBJ2-3; D perhaps matches TRBD1 (6 bases). The CDR3 has 15 amino acids. Germline assignment: CDR1 MDHEN and CDR2 SYDVKM. With 3 bases removed from V and 6 bases from J, the gap between germline ends came to 16 bases. Here the CDR3 reads CASSFVGATGDTQYF. CDR3 bases: TGTGCCAGCAGTTTCGTGGGGGCAACCGGGGATACGCAGTATTTT.

The chain has TRBV30 and TRBJ1-1; 7 bases line up with TRBD1. Losses at the gene ends were 0 bases for V and 3 bases for J; bases not matched to a gene: 10. The germline V gene has CDR1 GTSNPN and CDR2 SVGIG (reference sequence). The CDR3 has 16 amino acids. In DNA form, the CDR3 reads TGTGCCTGGAGTGTAAGTCGAGGGGGCGCTTACACTGAAGCTTTCTTT. This codes for CAWSVSRGGAYTEAFF.